Presented here are 22 T cell receptor beta chains from one specimen sequenced in a study of siplizumab effects on memory and regulatory T cells. Using immunoSEQ multiplex PCR, the repertoire was profiled, and TCRdb retains in-frame clones only, with some absent. The repertoire holds 100,000 or so clones, with 90% to 95% as singletons. Material for sequencing was CD4+ T cells sorted from blood. These receptors came from a human donor in good health.

The chain links TRBV5-1 to TRBJ2-7; 9 positions match TRBD1. Germline V CDR1 and CDR2: SGHRS, YFSETQ. This CDR3 has 16 residues. J lost 1 base, V lost 3 bases, and 8 bases had no gene match. The CDR3, as DNA: TGCGCCAGCAGCTCTGGCCCCGGACAGGGGTCCTACGAGCAGTACTTC. As protein: CASSSGPGQGSYEQYF.

The V and J genes are TRBV10-3 and TRBJ2-7, with TRBD1 matching over 7 bases. Germline values: CDR1 ENHRY, CDR2 SYGVKD. J was trimmed by 4 bases and V by 0 bases; bases with no gene match: 6. There are 15 residues in the CDR3. The CDR3 DNA is TGTGCCATCAGTGAGTCCCCTGGGGGACAGTACGAGCAGTACTTC. Its protein product is CAISESPGGQYEQYF.

The V call is TRBV7-6, the J call TRBJ2-1, with TRBD2 matching over 11 bases. V was clipped by 2 bases and J by 2 bases; unmatched bases: 2. The CDR3 has 16 amino acids. CDR1 and CDR2 from the germline V gene are SGHVS and FNYEAQ. CDR3 residues: CASSLLLAGAYNEQFF. The CDR3 coding sequence is TGTGCCAGCAGCTTACTACTAGCGGGGGCCTACAATGAGCAGTTCTTC.

This chain joins TRBV9 and TRBJ1-2; a weak D match, TRBD1 (6 bases). V lost 1 base and J lost 3, with 22 bases in between. Germline CDR1 is SGDLS and CDR2 is YYNGEE. This CDR3 spans 18 amino acids. For the CDR3, the DNA is TGTGCCAGCAGCGTAAGGAGCAGGGGAAGTTCTGAATACTATGGCTACACCTTC. This codes for CASSVRSRGSSEYYGYTF.

This chain connects TRBV5-6 to TRBJ1-5; D is ambiguous. The V end lost 0 bases, the J end lost 5 bases, and 3 bases lay between the germline ends. Per germline, CDR1 SGHDT and CDR2 YYEEEE. This CDR3 is built from 12 residues. CDR3: CASSLADQPQHF. The CDR3 DNA follows: TGTGCCAGCAGCTTGGCGGATCAGCCCCAGCATTTT.

The V gene is TRBV18, the J gene TRBJ2-4; 10 bases line up with TRBD1. The CDR3 length is 17 residues. The germline gives CDR1 KGHSH, CDR2 LQKENI. Unmatched junction bases numbered 10, after V lost 2 bases and J lost 6 bases. The CDR3 nucleotides are TGTGCCAGCTCACCAGCTTCCGGGACAGGGGCGGGAAACATTCAGTACTTC. Protein sequence: CASSPASGTGAGNIQYF.

This clone has more than one count but fewer than ten. This chain connects TRBV12-5 to TRBJ2-7; possible D gene TRBD2, 5 bases. V was clipped by 2 bases and J by 3 bases, with 38 bases between them. This CDR3 has 23 residues. CDR1 is LGHNT and CDR2 is FRNRAP in the germline V gene. The CDR3 nucleotides are TGTGCTAGTGGTTTGTTCCCGGGAATATCTACGACCTCGACCTTCCCTCCTATCTACGAGCAGTACTTC. As protein: CASGLFPGISTTSTFPPIYEQYF.

This chain connects TRBV7-6 to TRBJ2-1; 10 bases agree with TRBD1. CDR1 is SGHVS, CDR2 FNYEAQ, per germline. The length of the CDR3 is 16 residues. The V segment lost 2 bases and the J segment 8 bases; nucleotides outside the gene matches: 9. This CDR3 is CASSLTGTGDWDEQFF. As DNA, the CDR3 is TGTGCCAGCAGCTTAACCGGGACAGGGGATTGGGATGAGCAGTTCTTC.

The chain employs TRBV20-1 and TRBJ2-1; D is ambiguous. V was cut by 3 bases and J by 5 bases, with 5 bases left in between. CDR3 size: 11 residues. Looked up from germline, CDR1 is DFQATT and CDR2 is SNEGSKA (reference sequence). The CDR3 DNA sequence: TGCAGTGCTAGTTCGGACAATGAGCAGTTCTTC. Protein product: CSASSDNEQFF.

The V call is TRBV6-1, the J call TRBJ1-5, with D unclear. CDR3 length equals 11 residues. Trimming removed 4 bases at V and 3 bases at J, with 1 base between. Germline assignment: CDR1 MNHNS and CDR2 SASEGT. The CDR3, as DNA: TGTGCCAGCAGTGTCAATCAGCCCCAGCATTTT. Amino acid sequence: CASSVNQPQHF.

This chain connects TRBV25-1 to TRBJ2-1, with D unclear. V was cut by 1 base and J by 7 bases, with 5 bases left in between. CDR3 length equals 12 residues. CDR1 is MGHDK, CDR2 SYGVNS, per germline. The CDR3 loop is CASSEFRNEQFF. The CDR3 nucleotides read TGTGCCAGCAGTGAATTTCGGAATGAGCAGTTCTTC.

The CDR3 reads CASSEGRERQYF. CDR3 coding DNA: TGTGCCAGCAGTGAAGGTAGGGAAAGGCAGTACTTC. The chain couples TRBV6-1 to TRBJ2-7; D is undetermined. V was pared by 1 base and J by 9 bases, with 10 bases between. There are 12 residues in the CDR3. Per the germline V gene, CDR1 is MNHNS and CDR2 is SASEGT.

This chain joins TRBV6-5 and TRBJ2-5; D is possibly TRBD2 (6 bases). This CDR3 region has 14 residues. CDR1 and CDR2 (germline): MNHEY, SVGAGI. V lost 5 bases, J lost 1 base, and 11 bases lay in between. The CDR3 spells CASSPTRRQETQYF. CDR3 in DNA: TGTGCCAGCAGTCCGACTAGACGCCAAGAGACCCAGTACTTC.

The chain combines TRBV7-6 with TRBJ2-3, with 7 bases lining up with TRBD1. The junction had 1 base not matched to a gene; V was cut back by 3 bases and J by 1 base. The CDR3 runs to 14 residues. The germline gives CDR1 SGHVS, CDR2 FNYEAQ. This CDR3 is CASSFQGGTDTQYF. DNA for the CDR3: TGTGCCAGCAGCTTTCAGGGGGGCACAGATACGCAGTATTTT.

V gene TRBV7-9 combines with J gene TRBJ2-1, with 11 bases fitting TRBD2. The CDR3 length is 18 residues. The V gene end was trimmed by 2 bases and the J gene end by 0 bases; junction bases not matched to a gene: 6. Germline CDR1 reads SEHNR; CDR2 reads FQNEAQ (reference sequence). CDR3 bases: TGTGCCAGCAGCTTAATAGCGGGAGGGTACAGCTCCTACAATGAGCAGTTCTTC. As protein: CASSLIAGGYSSYNEQFF.

The rearrangement uses TRBV4-1 and TRBJ1-4; D not certain. The CDR3 contains 15 residues. V was trimmed by 3 bases and J by 0 bases, leaving 8 bases between them. Germline CDR1 MGHRA, CDR2 YSYEKL. Here the CDR3 DNA reads TGCGCCAGCAGCCACAACATAGCAACTAATGAAAAACTGTTTTTT. Translated, it gives CASSHNIATNEKLFF.

The chain uses TRBV11-3 and TRBJ1-1; D is ambiguous. Between the trimmed V and J ends, which lost 5 bases and 1 base, there was a span of 8 bases. Germline-derived CDR1 and CDR2 are SGHNT and YENEEA. There are 13 residues in the CDR3. DNA of the CDR3: TGTGCCAGCAGCCGTGTGGGGAACACTGAAGCTTTCTTT. This codes for CASSRVGNTEAFF.

The chain employs TRBV5-1 and TRBJ1-2; TRBD1 aligns across 8 bases. Trimming cost V 0 bases and J 3 bases; bases outside gene matches: 4. The CDR3 totals 15 residues. CDR1 and CDR2 (germline): SGHRS, YFSETQ. CDR3 loop: CASSLVAGGDYGYTF. Written as DNA, the CDR3 is TGCGCCAGCAGCTTGGTAGCAGGGGGCGACTATGGCTACACCTTC.

The gene calls are TRBV2 and TRBJ2-7; TRBD2 matches at 11 bases. The V and J ends lost 7 bases and 6 bases, in that order; junction bases with no gene match: 8. This CDR3 comprises 14 residues. Looked up from germline, CDR1 is SNHLY and CDR2 is FYNNEI. The CDR3 DNA is TGTGCCAGCACCCGGCCTAGCGGGGGGATCGAGCAGTACTTC. It is translated as CASTRPSGGIEQYF.

The chain joins TRBV28 to TRBJ2-2; D is possibly TRBD2 (7 bases). The CDR3 has 16 residues. Germline V gene sequence: CDR1 MDHEN, CDR2 SYDVKM. Trimming shortened V by 5 bases and J by 7 bases, and 20 bases separated the two germline ends. CDR3 residues: CASSSAPERGGGELFF. The CDR3 bases are TGTGCCAGCAGTAGCGCACCAGAAAGGGGGGGCGGGGAGCTGTTTTTT. Filled out from reference TRBV28 and TRBJ2-2, the complete variable domain reads DVKVTQSSRYLVKRTGEKVFLECVQDMDHENMFWYRQDPGLGLRLIYFSYDVKMKEKGDIPEGYSVSREKKERFSLILESASTNQTSMYLCASSSAPERGGGELFFGEGSRLTVL.

The chain joins TRBV6-1 to TRBJ2-1; 11 bases are shared with TRBD2. V was pared by 6 bases and J by 6 bases, with 7 bases of the junction left unmatched. The CDR3 covers 15 residues. Germline assignment: CDR1 MNHNS and CDR2 SASEGT. Here the CDR3 reads CASSLISGRVNEQFF. DNA for the CDR3: TGTGCCAGCAGCTTAATTAGCGGGAGGGTCAATGAGCAGTTCTTC.

The V and J genes are TRBV18 and TRBJ2-7; tentatively, D is TRBD1 (6 bases). V was pared by 3 bases and J by 4 bases, with 13 bases between. The CDR3 is 14 residues long. Germline V gives CDR1 KGHSH, CDR2 LQKENI. CDR3 amino acids: CASSPGVRGYEQYF. The CDR3 nucleotides are TGTGCCAGCTCACCCGGAGTCAGGGGATACGAGCAGTACTTC. Supplemented by reference TRBV18 and TRBJ2-7, the full variable domain reads NAGVMQNPRHLVRRRGQEARLRCSPMKGHSHVYWYRQLPEEGLKFMVYLQKENIIDESGMPKERFSAEFPKEGPSILRIQQVVRGDSAAYFCASSPGVRGYEQYFGPGTRLTVT.